A single sample gave rise to the 32 T cell receptor beta chains below, sequenced in a study of T cell responses to AZD1222 COVID-19 vaccine. Produced via immunoSEQ multiplex PCR; TCRdb's table is partial and in-frame only. The data contain 150,000 to 200,000 clones, approximately 86% of them singletons. This sample comprised peripheral blood, obtained 28 days after the second AZD1222 dose. These receptors were collected from an adult who received the AZD1222 COVID-19 vaccine.

The chain joins TRBV6-5 to TRBJ1-1; 8 nucleotides line up with TRBD1. This CDR3 has 15 residues. Germline assignment: CDR1 MNHEY and CDR2 SVGAGI. V lost 6 bases and J lost 0; bases outside the gene matches: 6. The CDR3 loop reads CASRGQVFMNTEAFF. CDR3 DNA: TGTGCCAGCAGGGGACAGGTTTTTATGAACACTGAAGCTTTCTTT.

This clone has just one count. This chain connects TRBV5-1 to TRBJ1-2; TRBD1 agrees at 10 bases. Germline V gene lookup returns CDR1 SGHRS and CDR2 YFSETQ. The CDR3 consists of 15 residues. The trim removed 3 bases at V and 8 bases at J, leaving 10 bases unmatched. In nucleotides, the CDR3 is TGCGCCAGCAGCTCGACACGACAGGGGGCTGAGGGCTACACCTTC. Encoded protein: CASSSTRQGAEGYTF.

The V call is TRBV5-1, the J call TRBJ2-7; maybe TRBD1 (6 bases). Germline assignment: CDR1 SGHRS and CDR2 YFSETQ. The V gene lost 0 bases and the J gene lost 1 base, with 8 bases spanning the gap. The CDR3 sequence is 14 residues long. The CDR3 nucleotides read TGCGCCAGCAGCTTGGCCGGACAGTCCTACGAGCAGTACTTC. Its translation: CASSLAGQSYEQYF.

The chain couples TRBV27 to TRBJ2-3, with 7 positions matching TRBD1. J gave up 5 bases and V 5 bases, and 7 bases lay outside the gene matches. This CDR3 has 14 residues. CDR1 MNHEY and CDR2 SMNVEV come from the germline V gene (reference sequence). CDR3 sequence reads: CASSSRQGVDTQYF. In DNA, the CDR3 is TGTGCCAGCAGTAGCCGACAGGGTGTAGATACGCAGTATTTT.

A remark on this clone: Sequence at one end of the junction differs from germline and may be a read error. This sequence joins TRBV11-3 and TRBJ2-1; D possibly corresponds to TRBD1 (5 bases). Germline V CDR1 and CDR2: SGHNT, YENEEA. This CDR3 is 15 amino acids long. In nucleotides, the CDR3 is TGTGCCAGCAGCCTAGACAGTCTGCCCTACAATGAGCAGTTCTTC. Encoded protein: CASSLDSLPYNEQFF.

The V and J genes are TRBV5-4 and TRBJ2-3; D gene unclear. The germline gives CDR1 SGHNT, CDR2 YYREEE (reference sequence). V lost 3 bases, J lost 8 bases, and 13 bases lay in between. The CDR3 consists of 13 residues. The CDR3 nucleotides read TGTGCCAGCAGCTCTGACTGGGGTGGTACGCAGTATTTT. Its translation is CASSSDWGGTQYF.

This chain joins TRBV6-5 and TRBJ1-2, with 7 nucleotides matching TRBD1. The germline gives CDR1 MNHEY, CDR2 SVGAGI. This CDR3 spans 12 amino acids. With 7 bases clipped from V and 6 bases from J, the junction kept 5 bases outside the gene matches. The CDR3: CASTLTGNGYTF. CDR3 DNA sequence: TGTGCCAGCACCTTGACAGGGAATGGCTACACCTTC.

This clone was detected only a few times. The chain carries TRBV28 and TRBJ1-1; D uncertain. The CDR3 consists of 12 residues. The V end lost 10 bases, the J end lost 1 base, and 10 bases lay between the germline ends. Germline values: CDR1 MDHEN, CDR2 SYDVKM. The CDR3 coding sequence is TGTGCCACCATTTTTGGGAACACTGAAGCTTTCTTT. Encoded protein: CATIFGNTEAFF.

The CDR3 is CASSLGQGWTEAFF. The CDR3 DNA reads TGTGCCAGCAGCCTCGGACAGGGATGGACTGAAGCTTTCTTT. The rearrangement links TRBV7-9 to TRBJ1-1, with 8 nucleotides matching TRBD1. The V gene's germline CDR1 is SEHNR and CDR2 FQNEAQ (reference sequence). Trimming at V came to 5 bases and at J to 5 bases, leaving 7 bases not matched to a gene. The CDR3 totals 14 residues.

The genes are TRBV3-1 (or the pseudogene TRBV3-2) and TRBJ2-7, with 7 bases matching TRBD1. This CDR3 spans 13 amino acids. With V trimmed by 11 bases and J by 0 bases, 7 bases remained unmatched. The germline CDR1 and CDR2 sequences are LGHDT and YNNKEL (reference sequence). In DNA, the CDR3 is TGTGCCGTCAGGGGACAGCTCTCCTACGAGCAGTACTTC. Amino acid sequence: CAVRGQLSYEQYF.

The chain links TRBV5-4 to TRBJ1-1, with 7 bases identical to TRBD1. With V trimmed by 6 bases and J by 4 bases, 3 bases remained unmatched. The CDR3 has 12 amino acids. CDR1 and CDR2 (germline): SGHNT, YYREEE (reference sequence). The CDR3 reads CASNDRVTEAFF. CDR3 coding DNA: TGTGCCAGCAATGACAGGGTCACTGAAGCTTTCTTT.

The chain couples TRBV5-1 to TRBJ1-2; TRBD1 aligns across 7 bases. Germline-derived CDR1 and CDR2 are SGHRS and YFSETQ. CDR3 length: 14 amino acids. J gave up 2 bases and V 1 base, and 2 bases lay outside the gene matches. CDR3 nucleotides: TGCGCCAGCAGCTTGTCCAGGGGGAACTATGGCTACACCTTC. Translation gives CASSLSRGNYGYTF.

J is TRBJ1-1 and V is TRBV7-2; unclear D gene. The CDR3 spans 13 residues. Germline assignment: CDR1 SGHTA and CDR2 FQGNSA. Trimming left V 3 bases short and J 3 bases short, with 8 bases between. Here the CDR3 reads CASSFNGDTEAFF. CDR3 sequence (DNA): TGTGCCAGCAGCTTTAATGGGGACACTGAAGCTTTCTTT. Drawing the rest from reference TRBV7-2 and TRBJ1-1, the complete variable domain is GAGVSQSPSNKVTEKGKDVELRCDPISGHTALYWYRQSLGQGLEFLIYFQGNSAPDKSGLPSDRFSAERTGGSVSTLTIQRTQQEDSAVYLCASSFNGDTEAFFGQGTRLTVV.

J is TRBJ1-1 and V is TRBV18; TRBD1 matches 7 bases. V was clipped by 6 bases and J by 0 bases; unmatched bases: 7. This CDR3 spans 15 amino acids. The germline CDR1 and CDR2 sequences are KGHSH and LQKENI. The CDR3 sequence: CASSPGQAMNTEAFF. DNA for the CDR3: TGTGCCAGCTCTCCAGGACAGGCGATGAACACTGAAGCTTTCTTT.

The chain uses TRBV18 and TRBJ2-2; 9 bases map to TRBD1. Germline lookup yields CDR1 KGHSH and CDR2 LQKENI. V trimming: 4 bases; J trimming: 4 bases; junction bases outside the gene matches: 13. The CDR3 covers 18 residues. The CDR3 nucleotides are TGTGCCAGCTCACGGGAACTAGGACAGGGGATCGTCACCGGGGAGCTGTTTTTT. Translated: CASSRELGQGIVTGELFF.

The CDR3 coding sequence is TGTGCCAGCAGTCCGGTAAGGGACAGAGCCTACGAGCAGTACTTC. It yields the protein CASSPVRDRAYEQYF. The rearrangement uses TRBV6-5 and TRBJ2-7, with 7 bases lining up with TRBD1. This CDR3 spans 15 amino acids. Germline assignment: CDR1 MNHEY and CDR2 SVGAGI. V was pared by 5 bases and J by 2 bases, with 9 bases of the junction left unmatched.

V and J are TRBV19 and TRBJ2-2; 9 nucleotides align to TRBD1. With V trimmed by 3 bases and J by 1 base, 3 bases remained unmatched. CDR1 is LNHDA, CDR2 SQIVND, per germline (reference sequence). The CDR3 has 16 amino acids. Here the CDR3 DNA reads TGTGCCAGTAGTATGAACAGGGGGCGGAACACCGGGGAGCTGTTTTTT. Protein sequence: CASSMNRGRNTGELFF.

The chain couples TRBV7-2 to TRBJ2-6, with D tentatively TRBD1 (6 bases). Germline V gene sequence: CDR1 SGHTA, CDR2 FQGNSA. Trimming pared 5 bases from V and 1 base from J, leaving 15 bases between. The CDR3 length is 17 residues. The CDR3 DNA follows: TGTGCCAGCAGCCCGCTAGGGGGTGGTTCTGGGGCCAACGTCCTGACTTTC. Residues: CASSPLGGGSGANVLTF. The complete variable domain, with remaining parts taken from reference TRBV7-2 and TRBJ2-6, reads GAGVSQSPSNKVTEKGKDVELRCDPISGHTALYWYRQSLGQGLEFLIYFQGNSAPDKSGLPSDRFSAERTGGSVSTLTIQRTQQEDSAVYLCASSPLGGGSGANVLTFGAGSRLTVL.

The count of this clone is one. The genes are TRBV28 and TRBJ1-3; maybe TRBD1 (5 bases). CDR3 length: 16 residues. V lost 2 bases to trimming and J lost 2 bases, with 13 bases between them. The germline CDR1 and CDR2 sequences are MDHEN and SYDVKM. The CDR3 reads CASSLAYGTPGNTIYF. CDR3 coding DNA: TGTGCCAGCAGTTTAGCATACGGGACGCCTGGAAACACCATATATTTT.

V usage is TRBV11-2 and J usage is TRBJ2-3; D is undetermined. The germline V gene encodes CDR1 SGHAT and CDR2 FQNNGV. The CDR3 runs to 17 residues. Trimming pared 0 bases from V and 6 bases from J, leaving 19 bases between. CDR3 DNA: TGTGCCAGCAGCTTAGATGCAACACAGCTACTCGAGGATACGCAGTATTTT. Its protein is CASSLDATQLLEDTQYF.

This rearrangement joins TRBV5-1 to TRBJ1-3; perhaps TRBD1 as D (5 bases). Germline CDR1 and CDR2: SGHRS and YFSETQ. The CDR3 length is 16 residues. V shed 0 bases and J shed 3 bases, with 13 bases lying between them. CDR3 amino acids: CASSLGLGTNGNTIYF. Written as DNA, the CDR3 is TGCGCCAGCAGCTTGGGGTTAGGGACCAATGGAAACACCATATATTTT.

The V call is TRBV9, the J call TRBJ2-3; D uncertain. There are 15 residues in the CDR3. The V gene lost 2 bases and the J gene lost 2 bases, with 12 bases spanning the gap. The germline gives CDR1 SGDLS, CDR2 YYNGEE. CDR3 in DNA: TGTGCCAGCAGCGTCCATCCCATAGTCACAGATACGCAGTATTTT. Encoded protein: CASSVHPIVTDTQYF. Supplemented by reference TRBV9 and TRBJ2-3, the full variable domain reads DSGVTQTPKHLITATGQRVTLRCSPRSGDLSVYWYQQSLDQGLQFLIQYYNGEERAKGNILERFSAQQFPDLHSELNLSSLELGDSALYFCASSVHPIVTDTQYFGPGTRLTVL.

The chain is built from TRBV27 and TRBJ1-2; TRBD1 matches 8 bases. CDR3 length: 15 residues. Germline trimming cut 8 bases from V and 4 bases from J; bases unmatched to any gene: 12. Germline CDR1 and CDR2: MNHEY and SMNVEV (reference sequence). The CDR3 DNA follows: TGTGCCAGCTTGGGAGTGACAGGGGAGACCTATGGCTACACCTTC. Translated: CASLGVTGETYGYTF.

This clone was picked up one time. The chain carries TRBV7-3 and TRBJ1-2; no clear D. Germline V gives CDR1 SGHTA, CDR2 FQGTGA. Trimming took off 5 bases at V and 0 bases at J, with 22 bases between the two ends. This CDR3 spans 18 amino acids. The DNA of the CDR3 is TGTGCCAGCAGCGCACCCGGCGGCAGGCCTTCTACTAACTATGGCTACACCTTC. Its translation is CASSAPGGRPSTNYGYTF. The whole variable domain, filled in from reference TRBV7-3 and TRBJ1-2, reads GAGVSQTPSNKVTEKGKYVELRCDPISGHTALYWYRQSLGQGPEFLIYFQGTGAADDSGLPNDRFFAVRPEGSVSTLKIQRTERGDSAVYLCASSAPGGRPSTNYGYTFGSGTRLTVV.

The table lists this clone with a count of one. This rearrangement joins TRBV12-3 or TRBV12-4 to TRBJ1-1; D gene unclear. Trimming took 2 bases from V and 7 from J, leaving 11 bases between them. The CDR3 contains 13 residues. The CDR3 spells CASSLRAQIEAFF. For the CDR3, the DNA is TGTGCCAGCAGTTTAAGAGCGCAGATTGAAGCTTTCTTT.

The chain recombines TRBV5-1 with TRBJ1-1, with 11 bases aligning to TRBD1. The germline V gene encodes CDR1 SGHRS and CDR2 YFSETQ. The CDR3 is 15 residues long. V was clipped by 4 bases and J by 2 bases; unmatched bases: 4. In nucleotides, the CDR3 is TGCGCCAGCAGCAACGGACAGGGGGCCAACACTGAAGCTTTCTTT. Amino acids: CASSNGQGANTEAFF.

The gene calls are TRBV5-1 and TRBJ1-5, with 9 bases aligning to TRBD1. The CDR3 runs 17 residues. Germline lookup yields CDR1 SGHRS and CDR2 YFSETQ. J was trimmed by 2 bases and V by 4 bases; bases with no gene match: 10. The CDR3 loop is CASSPTGGADGNQPQHF. CDR3 nucleotides: TGCGCCAGCAGCCCCACAGGGGGCGCGGACGGCAATCAGCCCCAGCATTTT. The variable domain in full, completed from reference TRBV5-1 and TRBJ1-5, reads KAGVTQTPRYLIKTRGQQVTLSCSPISGHRSVSWYQQTPGQGLQFLFEYFSETQRNKGNFPGRFSGRQFSNSRSEMNVSTLELGDSALYLCASSPTGGADGNQPQHFGDGTRLSIL.

Only one count was recorded for this clone. The genes are TRBV9 and TRBJ2-1; no reliable D call. The CDR3 covers 15 residues. The V and J ends lost 4 bases and 2 bases respectively, with 13 bases between them. The germline CDR1 and CDR2 sequences are SGDLS and YYNGEE. CDR3 sequence (DNA): TGTGCCAGCAGCCCCCGTGAGTCCACCTACAATGAGCAGTTCTTC. This codes for CASSPRESTYNEQFF.

The chain employs TRBV18 and TRBJ1-4, with TRBD1 matching over 7 bases. Germline V gene lookup returns CDR1 KGHSH and CDR2 LQKENI. Losses at the gene ends were 3 bases for V and 8 bases for J; bases not matched to a gene: 0. The CDR3 consists of 12 residues. The CDR3, as DNA: TGTGCCAGCTCACCGGACAGGGAAAAACTGTTTTTT. This sequence encodes CASSPDREKLFF.

This chain uses TRBV6-2 or TRBV6-3 with TRBJ2-6; no reliable D call. The CDR3 contains 15 residues. The V gene's germline CDR1 is MNHEY and CDR2 SVGEGT. V gave up 6 bases and J gave up 3 bases, with 12 bases separating them. Here the CDR3 reads CASSRNRVGANVLTF. CDR3 nucleotide sequence: TGTGCCAGCAGCAGAAACAGAGTTGGGGCCAACGTCCTGACTTTC.

This clone was seen a single time. This rearrangement joins TRBV6-4 to TRBJ2-1; 9 positions match TRBD1. Germline V gives CDR1 MRHNA, CDR2 SNTAGT. The CDR3 covers 14 residues. V trimming: 6 bases; J trimming: 8 bases; junction bases outside the gene matches: 8. CDR3 protein: CASSEQGAIDEQFF. In nucleotides, the CDR3 is TGTGCCAGCAGCGAACAGGGGGCGATCGATGAGCAGTTCTTC.

The gene calls are TRBV6-5 and TRBJ1-2; TRBD1 is a possible D gene (6 bases). Between the trimmed V and J ends, which lost 8 bases and 0 bases, there was a span of 16 bases. The CDR3 length is 15 residues. Germline assignment: CDR1 MNHEY and CDR2 SVGAGI. The CDR3, as DNA: TGTGCCAGCTCACTCTGGGGGCCGGCTAACTATGGCTACACCTTC. Translation gives CASSLWGPANYGYTF.